This T cell receptor (beta chain) was identified in a study of blood T cell repertoires in COVID-19. This CDR3 comprises 13 residues. V was shortened by 5 bases and J by 0 bases, with 7 bases between the two germline ends. The V gene's germline CDR1 is SGHAT and CDR2 FQNNGV. Profiled with immunoSEQ multiplex PCR; TCRdb holds only in-frame clones, not every one. The table has about 140,000 clones, around 82% seen once; the top ten hold 3.5% to 4.5%. This chain links TRBV11-2 with TRBJ1-1; D is unresolved. The source is a woman aged 60 to 75 with acute or convalescent COVID-19. Sequenced input: peripheral blood. The CDR3 DNA sequence: TGTGCCAGCAGCGCTACAGTGAACACTGAAGCTTTCTTT. It encodes CASSATVNTEAFF. Complete variable domain (other parts from reference TRBV11-2 and TRBJ1-1): EAGVAQSPRYKIIEKRQSVAFWCNPISGHATLYWYQQILGQGPKLLIQFQNNGVVDDSQLPKDRFSAERLKGVDSTLKIQPAKLEDSAVYLCASSATVNTEAFFGQGTRLTVV.